The source of this T cell receptor beta chain is a study of T cells expressing NK-cell markers. Details on this clonotype: Its specificity is not known.

CDR1 LGHNA and CDR2 YNFKEQ come from the germline V gene. The CDR3 extends over 12 amino acids. Study-level results: Researchers report these clonotypes also headed the CD3+CD56-NKG2C+ fraction in several donors.

TCRdb re-called the 5' RACE reads; one entry per CDR3 protein, DNA not given. Its table records 550,000 to 600,000 distinct CDR3 sequences. Sequenced material: blood T cells: a sorted CD56 or NKG2C T cell subset, CD4+ or CD8+ T cells, or bulk PBMC T cells (not recorded which). V is TRBV4-2 and J is TRBJ2-2. This receptor was taken from a man younger than 35 in good health. The CDR3 spells CASSLRFGELFF.